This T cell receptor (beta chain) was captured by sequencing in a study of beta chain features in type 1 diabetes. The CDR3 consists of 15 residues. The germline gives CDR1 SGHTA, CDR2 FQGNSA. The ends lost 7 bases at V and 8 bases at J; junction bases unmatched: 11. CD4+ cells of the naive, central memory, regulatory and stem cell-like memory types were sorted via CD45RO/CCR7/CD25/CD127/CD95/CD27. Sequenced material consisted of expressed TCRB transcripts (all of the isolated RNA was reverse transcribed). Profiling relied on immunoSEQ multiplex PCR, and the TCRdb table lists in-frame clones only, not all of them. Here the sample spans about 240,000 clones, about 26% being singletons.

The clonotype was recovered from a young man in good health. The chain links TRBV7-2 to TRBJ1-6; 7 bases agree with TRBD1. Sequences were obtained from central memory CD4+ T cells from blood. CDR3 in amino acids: CASTSGQVMDSPLHF. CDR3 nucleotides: TGTGCCAGCACCTCCGGACAGGTGATGGATTCACCCCTCCACTTT.